This TCR beta chain was obtained from a study of neurological immune-mediated disorders. This CDR3 region has 16 residues. Germline CDR1 SGHAT, CDR2 FQNNGV. V dropped 5 bases and J dropped 2; count of bases not matched to a gene: 9. TCRdb processed the 5' RACE reads anew with MiXCR; each CDR3 protein has one entry. The sample contains approximately 85,000 distinct CDR3 sequences, about 12% of which appear only once. Time point meaning: longitudinal time-point 2. The unsorted libraries originated from 2 million PBMCs kept at -80 C. The specimen was PBMCs. The TCR comes from a female donor with HTLV-1-associated myelopathy (HAM/TSP). The chain combines TRBV11-2 with TRBJ2-3; 8 nucleotides line up with TRBD2. The CDR3 loop is CASSPLSGGHTDTQYF. CDR3 bases: TGTGCCAGCAGCCCCTTGAGCGGGGGCCACACAGATACGCAGTATTTT.